The clone carrying this T cell receptor (beta chain) was seen many times. V shed 5 bases and J 2 bases; nucleotides not matched to a gene: 3. The CDR3 runs 15 residues. Building of the TCR beta libraries involved iRepertoire HTBI primers and Arm-PCR of CDR3 regions. TCRdb called the multiplex PCR reads again in MiXCR, with one record for every CDR3 protein. The sample yields about 620,000 distinct CDR3 sequences, less than 20% seen once. This sample is part of a study of regulatory T cells in long-lasting Graves disease. This sample's time point: newly diagnosed GD, antithyroid drugs for less than 3 months. PBMC RNA served as the TCR library source. Each of the patients was recruited from an endocrinology department situated in Xi'an, China. These sequences were also reported in another study, on T cells in Graves' hyperthyroidism and ophthalmopathy.

The clonotype originates from a woman aged 25 to 39 with Graves disease. Sequences were derived from peripheral blood mononuclear cells (PBMCs), sampled at new diagnosis, from a patient treated with antithyroid drugs. This sequence joins TRBV12-3 or TRBV12-4 and TRBJ2-3; 11 bases map to TRBD1. The CDR3 DNA reads as TGTGCCAGCAGTCCGGGACAGGGGGTCACAGATACGCAGTATTTT. Protein sequence: CASSPGQGVTDTQYF.